These 31 T cell receptor beta chains came from one sample sequenced in a study of cytomegalovirus exposure and HLA in healthy donors. PCR used 60 Vbeta primers and 13 Jbeta primers. TCRdb's table, derived via immunoSEQ multiplex PCR, lists solely in-frame clones and lacks some. Of around 150,000 clones listed, roughly 78% are singletons. The sample comprised PBMCs. The source is a man aged 50-59 years in good health and CMV-seropositive.

The V gene is TRBV2, the J gene TRBJ2-5; 10 bases are shared with TRBD1. The CDR3 spans 15 residues. The V and J ends lost 4 bases and 5 bases, in that order; junction bases with no gene match: 7. Germline CDR1 reads SNHLY; CDR2 reads FYNNEI. The CDR3 DNA follows: TGTGCCAGCAGTGTAGGGACAGGGGAAGGGGAGACCCAGTACTTC. It encodes CASSVGTGEGETQYF. The full variable domain, its missing parts supplied by reference TRBV2 and TRBJ2-5, is EPEVTQTPSHQVTQMGQEVILRCVPISNHLYFYWYRQILGQKVEFLVSFYNNEISEKSEIFDDQFSVERPDGSNFTLKIRSTKLEDSAMYFCASSVGTGEGETQYFGPGTRLLVL.

This sequence joins TRBV27 and TRBJ2-1, with a weak D call TRBD1 (6 bases). This CDR3 contains 12 residues. Trimming took 6 bases from V and 6 from J, leaving 9 bases between them. Per germline, CDR1 MNHEY and CDR2 SMNVEV (reference sequence). The CDR3 sequence: CASSIQGNEQFF. The CDR3 coding sequence is TGTGCCAGCAGCATACAGGGCAATGAGCAGTTCTTC.

The chain is built from TRBV27 and TRBJ2-7; D may be TRBD1 (5 bases). V dropped 3 bases and J dropped 7 bases, with 16 bases sitting between them. The length of the CDR3 is 14 residues. Germline V lookup: CDR1 MNHEY, CDR2 SMNVEV (reference sequence). The CDR3 DNA reads TGTGCCAGCAGTTTTGGGGCAAGGGCGCGGGAGCAGTACTTC. It codes for CASSFGARAREQYF.

This sequence joins TRBV10-3 and TRBJ1-1; D is uncertain. V was trimmed by 3 bases and J by 7 bases, leaving 18 bases between them. The germline CDR1 and CDR2 sequences are ENHRY and SYGVKD. The CDR3 consists of 15 residues. CDR3 in DNA: TGTGCCATCAGTGATGAAGCGGTTAACGAGTTTGAAGCTTTCTTT. The encoded protein is CAISDEAVNEFEAFF.

The rearrangement links TRBV25-1 to TRBJ2-1; 7 nucleotides line up with TRBD2. The germline gives CDR1 MGHDK, CDR2 SYGVNS. J lost 10 bases, V lost 6 bases, and 21 bases had no gene match. The CDR3 has 17 residues. The CDR3 protein is CASSRLSEATGEGEQFF. The CDR3 nucleotides read TGTGCCAGCAGCAGACTATCCGAGGCGACGGGGGAGGGCGAGCAGTTCTTC.

The chain has TRBV9 and TRBJ2-2; possible D gene TRBD1, 6 bases. The CDR3 runs to 16 residues. Germline lookup yields CDR1 SGDLS and CDR2 YYNGEE. Trimming stripped 2 bases from V and 5 bases from J, with 16 bases between. The CDR3, as DNA: TGTGCCAGCAGCGTCGCCTTGACACAGGGTACCGGGGAGCTGTTTTTT. Amino acids: CASSVALTQGTGELFF.

The rearrangement uses TRBV19 and TRBJ1-1; possibly TRBD1 for D (5 bases). The CDR3 runs to 13 residues. V lost 8 bases and J lost 2, with 12 bases in between. The germline V gene has CDR1 LNHDA and CDR2 SQIVND (reference sequence). The CDR3 loop reads CASGARLNTEAFF. DNA of the CDR3: TGTGCCAGTGGGGCGAGACTCAACACTGAAGCTTTCTTT.

The sample holds one count of this clone. The chain carries TRBV6-1 and TRBJ1-4; D is unresolved. V shed 4 bases and J shed 4 bases, with 10 bases lying between them. The CDR3 consists of 14 residues. Germline V CDR1 and CDR2: MNHNS, SASEGT. CDR3 DNA sequence: TGTGCCAGCAGTGTCGCGGGTAATAATGAAAAACTGTTTTTT. Translation gives CASSVAGNNEKLFF.

The V and J genes are TRBV5-1 and TRBJ2-7; 10 bases are shared with TRBD2. Germline V lookup: CDR1 SGHRS, CDR2 YFSETQ. The CDR3 covers 18 residues. The V segment lost 2 bases and the J segment 7 bases; nucleotides outside the gene matches: 18. The CDR3: CASSFVEAASGSFREQYF. The CDR3, as DNA: TGCGCCAGCAGCTTCGTGGAAGCTGCTAGCGGGAGCTTCAGGGAGCAGTACTTC. The variable domain in full, completed from reference TRBV5-1 and TRBJ2-7, reads KAGVTQTPRYLIKTRGQQVTLSCSPISGHRSVSWYQQTPGQGLQFLFEYFSETQRNKGNFPGRFSGRQFSNSRSEMNVSTLELGDSALYLCASSFVEAASGSFREQYFGPGTRLTVT.

The rearrangement uses TRBV11-3 and TRBJ2-1; a weak D match, TRBD2 (5 bases). CDR1 SGHNT and CDR2 YENEEA come from the germline V gene. V dropped 1 base and J dropped 7 bases, with 11 bases sitting between them. The CDR3 is 14 amino acids. This CDR3 reads CASSLAASGNEQFF. The CDR3 coding sequence is TGTGCCAGCAGCTTAGCGGCTTCGGGGAATGAGCAGTTCTTC.

The CDR3 sequence: CAWTSVYNEQFF. Here the CDR3 DNA reads TGTGCCTGGACTAGCGTTTACAATGAGCAGTTCTTC. The chain employs TRBV30 and TRBJ2-1; D possibly corresponds to TRBD2 (6 bases). This CDR3 has 12 amino acids. Per germline, CDR1 GTSNPN and CDR2 SVGIG (reference sequence). V was shortened by 4 bases and J by 4 bases, with 8 bases between the two germline ends.

CDR3 DNA: TGTGCCAGCAGCCTGAACACCGGGGAGCTGTTTTTT. Amino acid sequence: CASSLNTGELFF. The chain combines TRBV5-4 with TRBJ2-2; no clear D. Trimming took off 4 bases at V and 1 base at J, with 2 bases between the two ends. CDR3 length: 12 amino acids. From germline, CDR1 is SGHNT and CDR2 YYREEE (reference sequence).

This clone was counted a single time. V usage is TRBV4-1 and J usage is TRBJ2-7, with D possibly matching TRBD1 (6 bases). V was trimmed by 4 bases and J by 2 bases, leaving 9 bases between them. The CDR3 covers 13 residues. Per the germline V gene, CDR1 is MGHRA and CDR2 is YSYEKL. CDR3 coding DNA: TGCGCCAGCAGCCGGGACACTGCCTACGAGCAGTACTTC. It codes for CASSRDTAYEQYF.

CDR3 nucleotides: TGTGCCAGCAGTCCGCCGATGGGAGCCGGCTATGGCTACACCTTC. Translation: CASSPPMGAGYGYTF. This sequence joins TRBV28 and TRBJ1-2; D gene uncertain. Germline CDR1 and CDR2: MDHEN and SYDVKM. Trimming pared 5 bases from V and 4 bases from J, leaving 17 bases between. The CDR3 runs 15 residues.

The chain carries TRBV7-2 and TRBJ2-3; 8 bases fit TRBD1. Germline V gene sequence: CDR1 SGHTA, CDR2 FQGNSA. The CDR3 extends over 17 amino acids. After removal of 3 bases from V and 1 base from J, the junction contained 9 bases not matched to a gene. DNA for the CDR3: TGTGCCAGCAGCTTTTTCGGCAGGGGGCATCGCACAGATACGCAGTATTTT. Its translation is CASSFFGRGHRTDTQYF.

V and J are TRBV2 and TRBJ1-2; possibly TRBD1 for D (6 bases). The CDR3 spans 14 residues. Trimming took off 6 bases at V and 4 bases at J, with 15 bases between the two ends. CDR1 and CDR2 (germline): SNHLY, FYNNEI. CDR3 protein: CASSLVTGTYGYTF. The CDR3 region has the DNA TGTGCCAGCAGCCTCGTGACAGGAACCTATGGCTACACCTTC.

CDR3 in amino acids: CASSEGAGLGFLEQYF. CDR3 nucleotide sequence: TGTGCCAGCAGTGAAGGGGCGGGACTGGGGTTTTTGGAGCAGTACTTC. V usage is TRBV2 and J usage is TRBJ2-7; D perhaps matches TRBD2 (6 bases). Trimming removed 1 base at V and 7 bases at J, with 20 bases between. Germline V lookup: CDR1 SNHLY, CDR2 FYNNEI. The CDR3 runs to 16 residues.

The chain combines TRBV5-1 with TRBJ2-1; D is unclear. This CDR3 has 18 amino acids. V lost 4 bases and J 0 bases, leaving 20 bases between the germline ends. CDR1 and CDR2 (germline): SGHRS, YFSETQ. In DNA form, the CDR3 reads TGCGCCAGCAGCATTCCCGAACGCCTACGGAGCTCCTACAATGAGCAGTTCTTC. Its protein is CASSIPERLRSSYNEQFF.

A remark on this clone: At one boundary the junction diverges from the germline segment, which might be a read error. V and J are TRBV18 and TRBJ2-5; the match to TRBD2 covers 11 bases. The CDR3 loop spans 16 amino acids. Germline V gene lookup returns CDR1 KGHSH and CDR2 LQKENI. The CDR3 DNA reads TGTGCCAGCTCACCCTACGAGGGGACTAGCGGCCCCCTTCGCGACTTC. As protein: CASSPYEGTSGPLRDF.

This chain joins TRBV10-3 and TRBJ2-3, with a tentative D call TRBD2 (5 bases). Germline V gene data show CDR1 as ENHRY and CDR2 as SYGVKD. V was shortened by 3 bases and J by 9 bases, with 13 bases between the two germline ends. CDR3 length equals 13 residues. CDR3 DNA sequence: TGTGCCATCAGTGACGGACCTGGGGAGACGCAGTATTTT. Encoded protein: CAISDGPGETQYF.

This clone appeared a few times. The chain employs TRBV27 and TRBJ1-5; D unresolved. V was shortened by 0 bases and J by 5 bases, with 14 bases between the two germline ends. Looked up from germline, CDR1 is MNHEY and CDR2 is SMNVEV (reference sequence). The CDR3 is made up of 16 amino acids. This chain's CDR3 is CASSLSWRVDDQPQHF. The CDR3 DNA follows: TGTGCCAGCAGTTTATCGTGGAGGGTCGACGATCAGCCCCAGCATTTT.

This chain joins TRBV7-8 and TRBJ2-1; TRBD2 agrees at 10 bases. CDR3 length: 15 amino acids. V lost 4 bases, J lost 8 bases, and 8 bases stayed unmatched. The germline CDR1 and CDR2 sequences are SGHVS and FQNEAQ. In nucleotides, the CDR3 is TGTGCCAGCAGCTCTCTTAGCGGGAGGAAGGATGAGCAGTTCTTC. Translation: CASSSLSGRKDEQFF.

The J gene is TRBJ2-7, the V gene TRBV7-9; D is uncertain. Germline values: CDR1 SEHNR, CDR2 FQNEAQ (reference sequence). The length of the CDR3 is 11 residues. The V end lost 5 bases, the J end lost 2 bases, and 4 bases lay between the germline ends. DNA for the CDR3: TGTGCCAGCAGCCAGGCCTACGAGCAGTACTTC. It encodes CASSQAYEQYF.

This clone came up once. The J gene is TRBJ2-7, the V gene TRBV10-3, with a possible D match to TRBD2 (5 bases). The V end lost 10 bases, the J end lost 6 bases, and 16 bases lay between the germline ends. The CDR3 has 12 amino acids. Germline assignment: CDR1 ENHRY and CDR2 SYGVKD. The CDR3 sequence: CANAALEGEQYF. DNA for the CDR3: TGTGCCAACGCCGCGTTAGAGGGCGAGCAGTACTTC.

V gene TRBV30 combines with J gene TRBJ2-7, with 12 bases aligning to TRBD2. CDR1 and CDR2 from the germline V gene are GTSNPN and SVGIG (reference sequence). CDR3 size: 18 residues. The V gene end was trimmed by 5 bases and the J gene end by 1 base; junction bases not matched to a gene: 15. The CDR3 DNA reads as TGTGCCTGGCCAGATCCACTGGGACTAGCGGGTAGGTCCTACGAGCAGTACTTC. Protein sequence: CAWPDPLGLAGRSYEQYF.

This sequence joins TRBV29-1 and TRBJ2-5, with TRBD2 identical over 11 bases. The DNA end is more similar to TRBJ2-7, so the J call may be wrong. Germline CDR1 is SQVTM and CDR2 is ANQGSEA. The CDR3 consists of 15 residues. CDR3 region: CSVGGWGLAVLEQYF. DNA of the CDR3: TGCAGCGTTGGGGGCTGGGGACTAGCGGTCCTCGAGCAGTACTTC.

This clone was found a few times. The V and J genes are TRBV18 and TRBJ2-5, with D perhaps matching TRBD2 (5 bases). The CDR3 consists of 13 residues. Germline CDR1 is KGHSH and CDR2 is LQKENI. V dropped 3 bases and J dropped 0 bases, with 5 bases sitting between them. The CDR3 coding sequence is TGTGCCAGCTCACCCGGGGACCAAGAGACCCAGTACTTC. Translated: CASSPGDQETQYF.

The V call is TRBV5-1, the J call TRBJ1-3; D gene ambiguous. CDR3 length equals 14 residues. Trimming cost V 0 bases and J 2 bases, with 6 bases left between them. Germline loops: CDR1 SGHRS, CDR2 YFSETQ. The CDR3 loop is CASSLASTGNTIYF. CDR3 bases: TGCGCCAGCAGCTTGGCTTCTACTGGAAACACCATATATTTT.

Only one count was recorded for this clone. The chain employs TRBV19 and TRBJ2-1; TRBD1 aligns across 9 bases. The CDR3 length is 16 residues. Germline V gives CDR1 LNHDA, CDR2 SQIVND (reference sequence). V was clipped by 3 bases and J by 2 bases; unmatched bases: 5. Written as DNA, the CDR3 is TGTGCCAGTAGTATTGCGGACAGGGGCCCCTACAATGAGCAGTTCTTC. Encoded protein: CASSIADRGPYNEQFF.

The chain employs TRBV5-4 and TRBJ1-4; 10 bases are shared with TRBD1. The ends lost 4 bases at V and 7 bases at J; junction bases unmatched: 10. The CDR3 is 16 residues long. CDR1 SGHNT and CDR2 YYREEE come from the germline V gene (reference sequence). The CDR3 spells CASSLYVGQGSEKLFF. CDR3 DNA sequence: TGTGCCAGCAGCCTGTATGTGGGACAGGGGAGTGAAAAACTGTTTTTT.

J is TRBJ2-7 and V is TRBV4-1; D is possibly TRBD1 (6 bases). The V end was cut by 2 bases, the J end by 3 bases, with 14 bases between. In germline, CDR1 is MGHRA, CDR2 YSYEKL. There are 15 residues in the CDR3. The CDR3, as DNA: TGCGCCAGCAGCCAAATGGGGGCTACGCTCTACGAGCAGTACTTC. Translation gives CASSQMGATLYEQYF.